Following are 18 T cell receptor beta chains from one sample sequenced in a study of blood T cell repertoires in COVID-19 (dated by TCRdb to about 2020). The protocol used for the library was the immunoSEQ multiplex PCR assay. Here the immuneACCESS table is served through TCRdb, limited to in-frame sequences with V and J called. Missing clones are a known gap in these copies; in checked studies unresolved V genes cover under half, and the rest lacks a known reason. Here the sample has 90,000 to 100,000 clones; roughly 90% occur a single time. Of the sample, less than 3.5% falls within the top ten clones. Sequencing was carried out using peripheral blood. These receptors were collected from a man aged 45 to 65 with COVID-19, enrolled during active disease.

The rearrangement links TRBV7-9 to TRBJ2-7; no reliable D call. The ends were cut back, 6 bases at V and 1 base at J, with 13 bases in the middle. The CDR3 consists of 14 residues. Per the germline V gene, CDR1 is SEHNR and CDR2 is FQNEAQ (reference sequence). The DNA of the CDR3 is TGTGCCAGCAGTAGAGGTAGTGGGTCCTACGAGCAGTACTTC. This encodes CASSRGSGSYEQYF.

This clone was observed a single time. The V call is TRBV27, the J call TRBJ1-2; no clear D gene. The V end was cut by 1 base, the J end by 4 bases, with 10 bases between. CDR1 and CDR2 (germline): MNHEY, SMNVEV (reference sequence). CDR3 size: 14 residues. Here the CDR3 reads CASSLWAGAYGYTF. DNA of the CDR3: TGTGCCAGCAGTTTATGGGCAGGCGCCTATGGCTACACCTTC.

The sample holds one count of this clone. The rearrangement links TRBV5-1 to TRBJ2-7; D unresolved. Germline assignment: CDR1 SGHRS and CDR2 YFSETQ. Trimming removed 0 bases from V and 0 bases from J, with 13 bases in between. The CDR3 is 16 amino acids. The CDR3 sequence: CASSLGGTATSYEQYF. The CDR3 bases are TGCGCCAGCAGCTTGGGAGGTACCGCGACCTCCTACGAGCAGTACTTC.

The chain carries TRBV6-5 and TRBJ2-3; D unclear. V lost 7 bases to trimming and J lost 1 base, with 15 bases between them. This CDR3 has 15 amino acids. Germline CDR1 reads MNHEY; CDR2 reads SVGAGI. CDR3 sequence (DNA): TGTGCCAGCACCCCTTTTGGAGTGGGCACAGATACGCAGTATTTT. This gives the protein CASTPFGVGTDTQYF.

V is TRBV7-2 and J is TRBJ1-2, with no clear D. This CDR3 has 16 amino acids. Germline V gives CDR1 SGHTA, CDR2 FQGNSA. With 2 bases removed from V and 4 bases from J, the gap between germline ends came to 17 bases. The CDR3 spells CASSLNSGGIGYGYTF. For the CDR3, the DNA is TGTGCCAGCAGCTTAAATTCAGGAGGGATAGGCTATGGCTACACCTTC.

V usage is TRBV19 and J usage is TRBJ1-6, with D possibly matching TRBD1 (5 bases). The germline V gene encodes CDR1 LNHDA and CDR2 SQIVND (reference sequence). Trimming stripped 6 bases from V and 9 bases from J, with 15 bases between. The CDR3 runs 14 residues. For the CDR3, the DNA is TGTGCCAGTAGCCCCCTGAGGGGAGGTTCACCCCTCCACTTT. Its translation is CASSPLRGGSPLHF.

V and J are TRBV7-8 and TRBJ1-1; D gene uncertain. CDR1 and CDR2 from the germline V gene are SGHVS and FQNEAQ. The CDR3 spans 16 residues. Trimming stripped 5 bases from V and 0 bases from J, with 16 bases between. CDR3 region: CASSPPRYRMNTEAFF. CDR3 nucleotide sequence: TGTGCCAGCAGCCCGCCGCGGTATAGGATGAACACTGAAGCTTTCTTT.

The gene calls are TRBV5-1 and TRBJ1-2, with D perhaps matching TRBD1 (5 bases). The CDR3 length is 13 residues. V dropped 0 bases and J dropped 7 bases, with 10 bases sitting between them. Germline CDR1 reads SGHRS; CDR2 reads YFSETQ. Written as DNA, the CDR3 is TGCGCCAGCAGCTTGGGTAGGGGATCTGGCTACACCTTC. This codes for CASSLGRGSGYTF.

The J gene is TRBJ1-2, the V gene TRBV27; 12 bases agree with TRBD1. Germline V gene data show CDR1 as MNHEY and CDR2 as SMNVEV (reference sequence). V lost 6 bases and J lost 8; bases outside the gene matches: 4. The length of the CDR3 is 13 residues. CDR3 amino acids: CASRGQGAPGYTF. The DNA of the CDR3 is TGTGCCAGCAGGGGACAGGGGGCGCCGGGCTACACCTTC.

The rearrangement uses TRBV28 and TRBJ1-5; weak D call: TRBD1 (5 bases). V lost 7 bases and J 6 bases, leaving 19 bases between the germline ends. Germline lookup yields CDR1 MDHEN and CDR2 SYDVKM. CDR3 length equals 15 residues. The CDR3 nucleotides read TGTGCCAGCACTCCTGAGTCGGGGGAGCGTCAGCCCCAGCATTTT. Amino acids: CASTPESGERQPQHF.

This chain uses TRBV27 with TRBJ2-2; 10 bases fit TRBD1. The V and J ends lost 6 bases and 3 bases, in that order; junction bases with no gene match: 4. The germline V gene has CDR1 MNHEY and CDR2 SMNVEV (reference sequence). CDR3 length equals 15 residues. CDR3 region: CASSAGTGDTGELFF. The DNA of the CDR3 is TGTGCCAGCAGCGCCGGGACAGGGGACACCGGGGAGCTGTTTTTT.

This clone has just a few counts. V is TRBV6-1 and J is TRBJ2-7; D call uncertain. With 2 bases removed from V and 1 base from J, the gap between germline ends came to 3 bases. Germline loops: CDR1 MNHNS, CDR2 SASEGT. The length of the CDR3 is 12 residues. Here the CDR3 reads CASSEQSYEQYF. The CDR3 DNA sequence: TGTGCCAGCAGTGAACAATCCTACGAGCAGTACTTC.

The chain combines TRBV7-9 with TRBJ2-7, with D possibly TRBD1 on 6 matching bases. The V gene's germline CDR1 is SEHNR and CDR2 FQNEAQ (reference sequence). Trimming took 3 bases from V and 4 from J, leaving 13 bases between them. CDR3 length equals 14 residues. CDR3 sequence (DNA): TGTGCCAGCAGCTTGGGGCAGGGGTGGTACGAGCAGTACTTC. This encodes CASSLGQGWYEQYF.

This chain connects TRBV7-2 to TRBJ1-6, with 7 bases matching TRBD1. J was trimmed by 6 bases and V by 6 bases; bases with no gene match: 8. In germline, CDR1 is SGHTA, CDR2 FQGNSA. CDR3 size: 15 residues. The CDR3 DNA is TGTGCCAGCAGTTTAAGAGACAGGGCTAATTCACCCCTCCACTTT. Protein sequence: CASSLRDRANSPLHF.

The chain has TRBV11-2 and TRBJ1-2; 7 nucleotides line up with TRBD1. The germline V gene has CDR1 SGHAT and CDR2 FQNNGV. Trimming cost V 1 base and J 14 bases; bases outside gene matches: 13. CDR3 length: 14 residues. CDR3: CASSLGPGQSMETF. The CDR3, as DNA: TGTGCCAGCAGCTTAGGGCCGGGACAGTCGATGGAAACCTTC.

CDR3 coding DNA: TGCGCCAGAGAAAAAACCGGGACAGGGGAGAATGGGGCTTTCTTT. Amino acid sequence: CAREKTGTGENGAFF. This sequence joins TRBV10-1 and TRBJ1-1; 10 positions match TRBD1. CDR3 length: 15 amino acids. After removal of 9 bases from V and 11 bases from J, the junction contained 18 bases not matched to a gene. Germline assignment: CDR1 WNHNN and CDR2 SYGVQD (reference sequence).

This clone was recorded once. The rearrangement links TRBV6-8 to TRBJ2-5, with 10 positions matching TRBD2. Germline trimming cut 6 bases from V and 3 bases from J; bases unmatched to any gene: 10. The CDR3 totals 16 residues. The germline V gene encodes CDR1 MNHGY and CDR2 SAAAGT. The CDR3 reads CASRPLAGAAEETQYF. The CDR3 coding sequence is TGTGCCAGCAGGCCCCTAGCGGGGGCCGCCGAAGAGACCCAGTACTTC.

This clone appeared once. V and J are TRBV14 and TRBJ2-7; TRBD1 is a possible D gene (6 bases). V was shortened by 5 bases and J by 5 bases, with 19 bases between the two germline ends. This CDR3 contains 15 residues. Germline V gene sequence: CDR1 SGHDN, CDR2 FVKESK. CDR3 sequence (DNA): TGTGCCAGCAGCACCAACCGGGACAAGTTCGACGAGCAGTACTTC. Encoded protein: CASSTNRDKFDEQYF.